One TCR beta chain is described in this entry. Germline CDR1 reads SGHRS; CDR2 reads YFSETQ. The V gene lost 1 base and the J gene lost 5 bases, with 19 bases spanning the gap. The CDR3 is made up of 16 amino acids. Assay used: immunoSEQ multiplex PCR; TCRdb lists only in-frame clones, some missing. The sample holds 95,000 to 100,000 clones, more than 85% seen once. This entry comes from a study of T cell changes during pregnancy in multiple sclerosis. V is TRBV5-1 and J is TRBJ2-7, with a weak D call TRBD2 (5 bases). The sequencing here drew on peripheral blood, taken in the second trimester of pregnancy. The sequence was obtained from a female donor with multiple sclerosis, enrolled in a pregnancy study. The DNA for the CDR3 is TGCGCCAGCAGCTTGAGTATAGGACTCCGTATAAACGAGCAGTACTTC. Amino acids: CASSLSIGLRINEQYF.